The TCR beta chain under discussion was sequenced for a study of CD8 T cells in ankylosing spondylitis. MiXCR was run by TCRdb on the 5' RACE reads, yielding one entry per CDR3 protein. This table has roughly 240,000 distinct CDR3 sequences, roughly 8% appearing once. Germline V gene sequence: CDR1 SGHDN, CDR2 FVKESK. V lost 0 bases to trimming and J lost 4 bases; unmatched junction nucleotides: 4. The CDR3 loop spans 15 amino acids. The material sequenced was blood, either unsorted or a sorted T cell fraction (not recorded which). J is TRBJ1-2 and V is TRBV14; 8 positions agree with TRBD1. This clonotype was sampled from a female donor with ankylosing spondylitis or in good health (not recorded which). For the CDR3, the DNA is TGTGCCAGCAGCCAAGAATCAGGGGGCACCTATGGCTACACCTTC. It specifies CASSQESGGTYGYTF.